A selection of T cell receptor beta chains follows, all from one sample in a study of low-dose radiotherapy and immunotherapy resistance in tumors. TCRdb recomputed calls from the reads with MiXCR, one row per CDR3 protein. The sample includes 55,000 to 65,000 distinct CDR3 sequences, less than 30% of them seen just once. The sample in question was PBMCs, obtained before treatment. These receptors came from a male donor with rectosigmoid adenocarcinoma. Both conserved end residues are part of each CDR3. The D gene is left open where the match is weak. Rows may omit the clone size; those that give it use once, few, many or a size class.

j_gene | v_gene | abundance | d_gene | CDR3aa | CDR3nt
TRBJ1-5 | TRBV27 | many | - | CASKSTKGHNQPQHF | TGTGCCAGCAAGTCAACGAAAGGTCACAATCAGCCCCAGCATTTT
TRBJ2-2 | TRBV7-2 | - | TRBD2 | CAGSPRTSGTGDLFF | TGTGCCGGCAGCCCTCGGACTAGCGGCACCGGGGATCTGTTTTTT
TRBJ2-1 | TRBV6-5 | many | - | CASCRQGTEQFF | TGTGCCAGCTGTCGGCAGGGGACTGAGCAGTTCTTC
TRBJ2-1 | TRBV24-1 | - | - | CATSAPPEYNEQFF | TGTGCCACCAGCGCCCCCCCAGAGTACAATGAGCAGTTCTTC
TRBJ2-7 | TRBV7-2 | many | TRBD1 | CASSIGQGRNEQYF | TGTGCCAGCAGCATAGGACAGGGGCGCAACGAGCAGTACTTC
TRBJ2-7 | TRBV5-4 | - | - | CASSLIGGHEQYF | TGTGCCAGCAGCTTGATTGGGGGTCACGAGCAGTACTTC
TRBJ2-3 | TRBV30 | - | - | CAWTYDLTDTQYF | TGTGCCTGGACCTACGACCTGACAGATACGCAGTATTTT
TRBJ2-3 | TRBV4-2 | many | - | CASSQEVSNQGDTQYF | TGTGCCAGCAGCCAAGAAGTCTCAAATCAGGGGGATACGCAGTATTTT
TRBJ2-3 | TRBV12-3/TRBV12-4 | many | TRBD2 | CASSLASGTSTDTQYF | TGTGCCAGCAGTTTGGCTAGCGGAACTTCCACAGATACGCAGTATTTT
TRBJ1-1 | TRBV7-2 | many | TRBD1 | CASSPGQMNTEAFF | TGTGCCAGCAGCCCGGGACAGATGAACACTGAAGCTTTCTTT
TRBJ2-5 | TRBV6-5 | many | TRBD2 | CASSYMGGGETQYF | TGTGCCAGCAGTTATATGGGCGGGGGGGAGACCCAGTACTTC
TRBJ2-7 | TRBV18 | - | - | CASSPQGGRVSDEQYF | TGTGCCAGCTCACCCCAGGGGGGCAGGGTGTCGGACGAGCAGTACTTC
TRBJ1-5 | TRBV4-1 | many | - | CASSQEGTLNQPQHF | TGTGCCAGCAGCCAAGAGGGGACACTTAATCAGCCCCAGCATTTT
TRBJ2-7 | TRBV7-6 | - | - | CASSSTYEQNF | TGTGCCAGCAGCTCTACCTACGAGCAGAACTTC
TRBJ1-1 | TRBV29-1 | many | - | CSVEETRRAFF | TGCAGCGTTGAAGAAACAAGGCGAGCTTTCTTT
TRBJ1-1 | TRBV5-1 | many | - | CASSLFDTEAFF | TGCGCCAGCAGCTTGTTTGACACTGAAGCTTTCTTT
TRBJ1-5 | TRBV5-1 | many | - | CASSSRTAPAQPQHF | TGCGCCAGCAGCTCGAGGACAGCCCCGGCCCAGCCCCAGCATTTT
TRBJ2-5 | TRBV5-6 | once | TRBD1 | CASRLRGTAKETQYF | TGTGCCAGCAGGTTGCGAGGGACAGCCAAAGAGACCCAGTACTTC
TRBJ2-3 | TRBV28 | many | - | CATDRTPDTQYF | TGTGCCACCGACAGGACCCCAGATACGCAGTATTTT
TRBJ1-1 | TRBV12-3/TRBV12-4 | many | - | CASSFGQGRGNTEAFF | TGTGCCAGCAGTTTCGGGCAGGGACGGGGGAACACTGAAGCTTTCTTT
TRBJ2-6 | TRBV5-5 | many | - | CASSLPAGGANVLTF | TGTGCCAGCAGCTTGCCGGCGGGGGGGGCCAACGTCCTGACTTTC
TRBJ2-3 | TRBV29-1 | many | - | CSVGGYGTDTQYF | TGCAGCGTTGGAGGTTATGGCACAGATACGCAGTATTTT
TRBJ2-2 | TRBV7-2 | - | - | CASRGSSGGELFFF | -
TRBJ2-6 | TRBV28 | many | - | CASSIPSGANVLTF | TGTGCCAGCAGCATTCCCTCTGGGGCCAACGTCCTGACTTTC
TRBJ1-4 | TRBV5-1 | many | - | CASSLGNEKLFF | TGCGCCAGCAGCTTGGGGAATGAAAAACTGTTTTTT
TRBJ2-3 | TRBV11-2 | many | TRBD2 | CASKGGRARRSTDTQYF | TGTGCCAGCAAGGGCGGGAGGGCTCGGCGAAGCACAGATACGCAGTATTTT
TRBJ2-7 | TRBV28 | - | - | CASSVGGRIYEQYF | TGTGCCAGCAGTGTAGGGGGGCGCATTTACGAGCAGTACTTC
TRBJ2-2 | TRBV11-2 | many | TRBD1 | CASSLHRGSTGELFF | TGTGCCAGCAGCCTCCACAGGGGGAGCACCGGGGAGCTGTTTTTT
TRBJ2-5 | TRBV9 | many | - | CASSAELQGWGETQYF | TGTGCCAGCAGCGCGGAATTACAGGGCTGGGGAGAGACCCAGTACTTC
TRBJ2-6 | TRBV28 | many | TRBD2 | CASSFPGRDVLTF | TGTGCCAGCAGTTTCCCGGGGAGGGACGTCCTGACTTTC
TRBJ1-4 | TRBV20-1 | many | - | CSARPGQTNEKLFF | TGCAGTGCCCGCCCGGGGCAGACTAATGAAAAACTGTTTTTT
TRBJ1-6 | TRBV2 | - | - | CASSPRTKNSPLHF | TGTGCCAGCAGCCCCAGGACGAAAAATTCACCCCTCCACTTT
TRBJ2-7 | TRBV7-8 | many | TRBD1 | CASSVRQGAYEQYF | TGTGCCAGCAGCGTAAGACAGGGGGCCTACGAGCAGTACTTC
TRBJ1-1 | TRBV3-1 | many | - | CASSHYGKGNTEAFF | TGTGCCAGCAGCCATTACGGAAAGGGAAACACTGAAGCTTTCTTT
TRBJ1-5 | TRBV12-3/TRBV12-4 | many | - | CASSPDKGRYQPQHF | TGTGCCAGCAGTCCGGACAAGGGCCGTTATCAGCCCCAGCATTTT
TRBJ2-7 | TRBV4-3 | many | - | CASSAPGGDEQYF | TGCGCCAGCAGCGCCCCGGGCGGCGACGAGCAGTACTTC
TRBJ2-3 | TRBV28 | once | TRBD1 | CASSSGTGDTDAQYF | TGTGCCAGCAGTTCAGGGACAGGGGACACAGATGCGCAGTATTTT
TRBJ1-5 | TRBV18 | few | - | CASSRGTRDQPQHF | TGTGCCAGCTCACGTGGGACACGCGATCAGCCCCAGCATTTT
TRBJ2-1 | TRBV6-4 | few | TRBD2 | CASSTTSGGANEQFF | TGTGCCAGCAGTACCACTAGCGGGGGGGCAAATGAGCAGTTCTTC
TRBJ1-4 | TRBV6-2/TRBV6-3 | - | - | CATKDLAHRTNEKLFF | TGTGCCACAAAGGACCTCGCACATCGGACTAATGAAAAACTGTTTTTT
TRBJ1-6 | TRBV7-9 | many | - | CASSLETNSPLHF | TGTGCCAGCAGCTTAGAAACCAATTCACCCCTCCACTTT
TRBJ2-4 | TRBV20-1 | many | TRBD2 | CSARDTTSGLGTKNIQYF | TGCAGTGCTAGAGACACGACTAGCGGGTTGGGAACCAAAAACATTCAGTACTTC
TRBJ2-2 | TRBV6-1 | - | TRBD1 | CASRRQGESRTGELFF | TGTGCCAGCAGAAGACAGGGGGAGTCCCGAACCGGGGAGCTGTTTTTT
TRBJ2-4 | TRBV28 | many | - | CASSLSDKNIQYF | TGTGCCAGCAGTTTATCTGACAAAAACATTCAGTACTTC
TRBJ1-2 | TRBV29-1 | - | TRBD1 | CSVSGTGNGYTF | TGCAGCGTGTCCGGGACAGGGAATGGCTACACCTTC
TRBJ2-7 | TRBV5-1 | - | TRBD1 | CASRTGQGAYEQYF | TGCGCCAGCAGGACGGGACAGGGGGCGTACGAGCAGTACTTC
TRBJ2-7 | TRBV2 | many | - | CASSTGTQNYEQYF | TGTGCCAGCAGTACCGGGACACAGAACTACGAGCAGTACTTC
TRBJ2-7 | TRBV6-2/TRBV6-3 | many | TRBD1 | CASSYFAGTGDYEQYF | TGTGCCAGCAGTTATTTTGCCGGGACAGGGGACTACGAGCAGTACTTC
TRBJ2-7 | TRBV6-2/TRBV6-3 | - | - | CASAGTVGSYEQYF | TGTGCCAGTGCCGGGACGGTGGGATCCTACGAGCAGTACTTC
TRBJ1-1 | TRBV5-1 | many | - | CASSLAGTTMNTEAFF | TGCGCCAGCAGCTTGGCCGGAACAACTATGAACACTGAAGCTTTCTTT
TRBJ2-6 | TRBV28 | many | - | CASSLDTLTGANVLTF | TGTGCCAGCAGTTTGGATACTCTGACTGGGGCCAACGTCCTGACTTTC
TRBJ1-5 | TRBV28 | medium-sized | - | CASRSRGRGNQPQHF | TGTGCCAGCAGAAGCAGGGGAAGGGGCAATCAGCCCCAGCATTTT
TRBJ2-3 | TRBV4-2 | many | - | CASSQGRRTSPDTQYF | TGTGCCAGCAGCCAAGGACGTCGAACTAGTCCAGATACGCAGTATTTT
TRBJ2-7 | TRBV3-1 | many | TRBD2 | CASSPGGREDPYEQYF | TGTGCCAGCAGCCCGGGAGGGCGGGAGGATCCCTACGAGCAGTACTTC
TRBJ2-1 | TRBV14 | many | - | CASSQKFDYYNEQFF | TGTGCCAGCAGCCAAAAGTTCGACTATTACAATGAGCAGTTCTTC
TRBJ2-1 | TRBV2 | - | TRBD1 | CASSGGQGLNEQFF | TGTGCCAGCAGTGGGGGACAGGGGTTGAATGAGCAGTTCTTC
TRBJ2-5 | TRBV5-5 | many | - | CASSLGVAKETQYF | TGTGCCAGCAGCTTGGGGGTAGCGAAGGAGACCCAGTACTTC
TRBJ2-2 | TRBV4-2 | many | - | CASSQPTTGELFF | TGTGCCAGCAGCCAACCCACGACCGGGGAGCTGTTTTTT
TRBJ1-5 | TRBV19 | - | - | CASNTHASQPQHF | TGTGCCAGTAATACCCACGCGTCTCAGCCCCAGCATTTT